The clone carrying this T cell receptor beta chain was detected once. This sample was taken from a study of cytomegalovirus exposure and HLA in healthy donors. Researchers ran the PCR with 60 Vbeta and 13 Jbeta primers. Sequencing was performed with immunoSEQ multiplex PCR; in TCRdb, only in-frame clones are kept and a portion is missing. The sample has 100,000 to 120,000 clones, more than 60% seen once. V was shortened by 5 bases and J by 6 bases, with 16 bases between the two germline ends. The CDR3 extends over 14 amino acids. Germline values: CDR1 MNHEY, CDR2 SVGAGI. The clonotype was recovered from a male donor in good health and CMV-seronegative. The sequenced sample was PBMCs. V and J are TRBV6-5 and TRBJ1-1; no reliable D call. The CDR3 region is CASSPKPMRAEAFF. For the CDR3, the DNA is TGTGCCAGCAGTCCCAAGCCCATGCGGGCTGAAGCTTTCTTT.